A single sample is the source of the 26 T cell receptor beta chains below, sequenced in a study of blood T cell repertoires in COVID-19. Measured with immunoSEQ multiplex PCR; TCRdb has only the in-frame clones, and not every one. This sample has about 250,000 clones, with more than 60% found just once. Sequencing was carried out using peripheral blood. The receptors were sampled from a middle-aged woman with active or convalescent COVID-19.

The chain combines TRBV18 with TRBJ2-5; a possible D gene is TRBD1 (5 bases). Germline CDR1 reads KGHSH; CDR2 reads LQKENI. Trimming left V 0 bases short and J 0 bases short, with 11 bases between. CDR3 length equals 16 residues. This CDR3 reads CASSPPRQQYQETQYF. Here the CDR3 DNA reads TGTGCCAGCTCACCACCGAGACAGCAGTACCAAGAGACCCAGTACTTC.

V and J are TRBV7-9 and TRBJ1-6, with 10 bases that match TRBD1. Germline V lookup: CDR1 SEHNR, CDR2 FQNEAQ (reference sequence). V dropped 5 bases and J dropped 9; count of bases not matched to a gene: 10. CDR3 length: 16 amino acids. CDR3 region: CASSPIAGTGVSPLHF. CDR3 nucleotides: TGTGCCAGCAGCCCTATCGCCGGGACAGGGGTTTCACCCCTCCACTTT.

The chain has TRBV9 and TRBJ2-1; 9 bases agree with TRBD2. Unmatched junction bases numbered 8, after V lost 4 bases and J lost 6 bases. This CDR3 is 15 amino acids long. Germline lookup yields CDR1 SGDLS and CDR2 YYNGEE. CDR3 bases: TGTGCCAGCAGCTCACGCGGGAGGGGCCTCAATGAGCAGTTCTTC. Translated, it gives CASSSRGRGLNEQFF.

J is TRBJ2-5 and V is TRBV12-3 or TRBV12-4; weak D call: TRBD1 (5 bases). Trimming pared 5 bases from V and 4 bases from J, leaving 11 bases between. This CDR3 spans 13 amino acids. This CDR3 reads CASSPGLLETQYF. In DNA form, the CDR3 reads TGTGCCAGCAGTCCAGGGTTATTAGAGACCCAGTACTTC.

The chain couples TRBV5-4 to TRBJ2-5; no definite D call. The CDR3 is 14 amino acids. Germline V CDR1 and CDR2: SGHNT, YYREEE (reference sequence). Trimming removed 0 bases from V and 2 bases from J, with 8 bases in between. The CDR3: CASSLGSTQETQYF. CDR3 bases: TGTGCCAGCAGCTTGGGTAGTACTCAAGAGACCCAGTACTTC.

This clone was observed a single time. The V gene is TRBV2, the J gene TRBJ2-7; the D gene is possibly TRBD2 (6 bases). The germline V gene has CDR1 SNHLY and CDR2 FYNNEI. The length of the CDR3 is 14 residues. Trimming shortened V by 4 bases and J by 5 bases, and 15 bases separated the two germline ends. CDR3 region: CASSAAGRGNEQYV. The CDR3 DNA reads TGTGCCAGCAGTGCGGCGGGGAGAGGGAACGAGCAGTACGTC.

This sequence joins TRBV5-8 and TRBJ2-5, with D possibly TRBD2 on 6 matching bases. The CDR3 is 15 residues long. The germline V gene encodes CDR1 SGHTS and CDR2 YDEGEE. Trimming left V 1 base short and J 2 bases short, with 12 bases between. For the CDR3, the DNA is TGTGCCAGCAGCTTGTATCGGGACTCGCAAGAGACCCAGTACTTC. As protein: CASSLYRDSQETQYF.

The chain links TRBV3-1 (or the pseudogene TRBV3-2) to TRBJ1-2; a possible D gene is TRBD1 (5 bases). The CDR3 runs to 15 residues. Germline lookup yields CDR1 LGHDT and CDR2 YNNKEL (reference sequence). Between the trimmed V and J ends, which lost 4 bases and 4 bases, there was a span of 16 bases. This CDR3 is CASSLGTGGSYGYTF. The CDR3 nucleotides read TGTGCCAGCAGCCTCGGGACTGGGGGTAGCTATGGCTACACCTTC.

V is TRBV15 and J is TRBJ1-4, with D perhaps matching TRBD1 (6 bases). Germline CDR1 LNHNV, CDR2 YYDKDF (reference sequence). V was pared by 1 base and J by 2 bases, with 14 bases between. This CDR3 is 17 amino acids long. CDR3 nucleotide sequence: TGTGCCACCAGCAGAGCCTACAGGGTCGGGACTAATGAAAAACTGTTTTTT. It is translated as CATSRAYRVGTNEKLFF.

The chain joins TRBV3-1 (or the pseudogene TRBV3-2) to TRBJ1-2; 10 bases are shared with TRBD1. Germline CDR1 LGHDT, CDR2 YNNKEL (reference sequence). Unmatched junction bases numbered 10, after V lost 4 bases and J lost 8 bases. The CDR3 is 15 residues long. In DNA, the CDR3 is TGTGCCAGCAGCCCCCGGGACAGGGGCCTGGGGGGCTACACCTTC. This encodes CASSPRDRGLGGYTF.

This clone was recorded many times. The CDR3, as DNA: TGTGCCAGCAGCGAGAGGAGCGCGGTTGGTGAAGCTTTCTTT. Protein sequence: CASSERSAVGEAFF. The chain recombines TRBV9 with TRBJ1-1; D ambiguous. The CDR3 spans 14 residues. With 3 bases removed from V and 7 bases from J, the gap between germline ends came to 16 bases. Germline assignment: CDR1 SGDLS and CDR2 YYNGEE.

V is TRBV9 and J is TRBJ1-2; D gene unclear. This CDR3 contains 15 residues. The V end lost 5 bases, the J end lost 3 bases, and 17 bases lay between the germline ends. Germline V CDR1 and CDR2: SGDLS, YYNGEE. The CDR3 DNA reads as TGTGCCAGCAGTCCCTGGGAGGCCGCTTACTATGGCTACACCTTC. Its protein product is CASSPWEAAYYGYTF.

V usage is TRBV3-1 (or the pseudogene TRBV3-2) and J usage is TRBJ1-2; D is unresolved. Germline CDR1 is LGHDT and CDR2 is YNNKEL (reference sequence). CDR3 length equals 13 residues. V was shortened by 3 bases and J by 7 bases, with 12 bases between the two germline ends. CDR3 nucleotides: TGTGCCAGCAGCCAGGCCGGGATGGGTGGCTACACCTTC. This sequence encodes CASSQAGMGGYTF.

The J gene is TRBJ1-5, the V gene TRBV27; 10 bases match TRBD1. Unmatched junction bases numbered 5, after V lost 9 bases and J lost 6 bases. The CDR3 contains 13 residues. CDR1 is MNHEY and CDR2 is SMNVEV in the germline V gene (reference sequence). CDR3 nucleotides: TGTGCCAGGAGGACAGGGGGAATTCAGCCCCAGCATTTT. As protein: CARRTGGIQPQHF.

By proportion, this clone is medium-sized. This chain uses TRBV11-2 with TRBJ2-2, with 7 bases aligning to TRBD1. CDR1 is SGHAT, CDR2 FQNNGV, per germline. J lost 0 bases, V lost 6 bases, and 10 bases had no gene match. The CDR3 is 17 residues long. The DNA of the CDR3 is TGTGCCAGCAGACGAGCCCGGGACAGATCGAACACCGGGGAGCTGTTTTTT. Protein product: CASRRARDRSNTGELFF.

The chain is built from TRBV3-1 (or the pseudogene TRBV3-2) and TRBJ2-3; 10 nucleotides line up with TRBD2. The CDR3 consists of 17 residues. The germline gives CDR1 LGHDT, CDR2 YNNKEL (reference sequence). Trimming at V came to 3 bases and at J to 0 bases, leaving 6 bases not matched to a gene. The chain's CDR3 is CASSQGTSAKSTDTQYF. Written as DNA, the CDR3 is TGTGCCAGCAGCCAGGGGACTAGCGCAAAAAGCACAGATACGCAGTATTTT.

The rearrangement joins TRBV6-1 to TRBJ1-4, with unresolved D. Per the germline V gene, CDR1 is MNHNS and CDR2 is SASEGT. V was shortened by 2 bases and J by 8 bases, with 21 bases between the two germline ends. This CDR3 spans 17 amino acids. The CDR3 reads CASSERIPTHSPEKLFF. CDR3 coding DNA: TGTGCCAGCAGTGAAAGGATTCCGACTCATTCTCCCGAAAAACTGTTTTTT.

The chain couples TRBV10-3 to TRBJ1-4; a possible D gene is TRBD1 (6 bases). CDR3 length equals 15 residues. Germline CDR1 ENHRY, CDR2 SYGVKD. With 3 bases removed from V and 7 bases from J, the gap between germline ends came to 15 bases. The CDR3 DNA follows: TGTGCCATCAGTGACGGGGGGCGAGTCGGTGAAAAACTGTTTTTT. It encodes CAISDGGRVGEKLFF.

The chain has TRBV14 and TRBJ2-3; tentatively, D is TRBD2 (5 bases). V dropped 4 bases and J dropped 0 bases, with 14 bases sitting between them. This CDR3 has 16 residues. From germline, CDR1 is SGHDN and CDR2 FVKESK. CDR3 nucleotide sequence: TGTGCCAGCAGCCGTTTGACTACTCGGAGCACAGATACGCAGTATTTT. It is translated as CASSRLTTRSTDTQYF.

The chain uses TRBV6-6 and TRBJ1-1, with unresolved D. Trimming removed 6 bases from V and 2 bases from J, with 16 bases in between. Per germline, CDR1 MNHNY and CDR2 SVGAGI (reference sequence). The CDR3 is 15 amino acids. The CDR3 here is CASRNLQDRNTEAFF. Here the CDR3 DNA reads TGTGCCAGCAGGAACCTCCAGGATAGAAACACTGAAGCTTTCTTT.

The V gene is TRBV21-1, the J gene TRBJ1-1; the D call TRBD1 from the table was never checked on the DNA. TRBV21-1 is deemed a pseudogene. The CDR3 runs 18 residues. CDR3 region: CASSKGAKGPRGYTEAFF. The CDR3 nucleotides are TGTGCCAGCAGCAAAGGAGCCAAGGGGCCAAGGGGGTACACTGAAGCTTTCTTT.

The chain recombines TRBV9 with TRBJ1-3; perhaps TRBD1 as D (6 bases). Germline V gene data show CDR1 as SGDLS and CDR2 as YYNGEE. CDR3 size: 16 residues. The V end lost 4 bases, the J end lost 0 bases, and 14 bases lay between the germline ends. CDR3 loop: CASSTPAGASGNTIYF. The CDR3 region has the DNA TGTGCCAGCAGCACCCCAGCGGGGGCCTCTGGAAACACCATATATTTT.

This chain joins TRBV4-1 and TRBJ1-2; tentative D call: TRBD1 (5 bases). CDR1 is MGHRA, CDR2 YSYEKL, per germline. Trimming pared 2 bases from V and 4 bases from J, leaving 14 bases between. The CDR3 runs 15 residues. The CDR3 sequence: CASSQPLTAPYGYTF. Here the CDR3 DNA reads TGCGCCAGCAGCCAACCGCTGACAGCCCCCTATGGCTACACCTTC.

This clone has ten or more counts. CDR3 in DNA: TGCGCCAGCAGTGAGTCGCCTAGCGGGGGCGAGAACACCGGGGAGCTGTTTTTT. Encoded protein: CASSESPSGGENTGELFF. The chain employs TRBV10-2 and TRBJ2-2, with 10 bases aligning to TRBD2. The CDR3 is 18 amino acids. Germline V gene lookup returns CDR1 WSHSY and CDR2 SAAADI. V lost 0 bases to trimming and J lost 1 base; unmatched junction nucleotides: 5.

The rearrangement links TRBV4-1 to TRBJ1-6; no definite D call. CDR3 length: 15 amino acids. Germline lookup yields CDR1 MGHRA and CDR2 YSYEKL. Trimming stripped 4 bases from V and 7 bases from J, with 14 bases between. The CDR3 DNA reads as TGCGCCAGCAGCCCGGCGGCTGCGGGAAATTCACCCCTCCACTTT. Residues: CASSPAAAGNSPLHF.

The chain has TRBV11-2 and TRBJ1-2, with D tentatively TRBD1 (6 bases). V lost 5 bases to trimming and J lost 5 bases, with 9 bases between them. The germline CDR1 and CDR2 sequences are SGHAT and FQNNGV. CDR3 size: 12 residues. CDR3 loop: CASSPTGYGYTF. The CDR3 DNA follows: TGTGCCAGCAGCCCCACAGGGTATGGCTACACCTTC.